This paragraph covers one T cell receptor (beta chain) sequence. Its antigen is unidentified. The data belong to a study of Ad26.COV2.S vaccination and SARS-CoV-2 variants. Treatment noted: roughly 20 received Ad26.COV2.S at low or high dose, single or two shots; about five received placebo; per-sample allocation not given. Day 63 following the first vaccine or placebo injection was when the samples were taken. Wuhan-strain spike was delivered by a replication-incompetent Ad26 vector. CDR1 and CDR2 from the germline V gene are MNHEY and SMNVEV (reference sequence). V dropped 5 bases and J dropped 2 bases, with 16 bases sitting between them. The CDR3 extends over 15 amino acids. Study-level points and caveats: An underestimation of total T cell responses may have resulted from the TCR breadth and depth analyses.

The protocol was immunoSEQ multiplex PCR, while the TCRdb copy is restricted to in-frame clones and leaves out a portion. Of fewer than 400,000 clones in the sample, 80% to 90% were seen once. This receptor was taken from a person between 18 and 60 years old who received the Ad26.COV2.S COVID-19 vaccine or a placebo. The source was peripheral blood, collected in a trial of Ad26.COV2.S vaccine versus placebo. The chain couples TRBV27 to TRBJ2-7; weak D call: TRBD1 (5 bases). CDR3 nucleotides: TGTGCCAGCAGTAAGCAACAGGATCGGGCCTACGAGCAGTACTTC. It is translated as CASSKQQDRAYEQYF.